The entry below gives a single T cell receptor (beta chain) sequence along with its context. The data were produced by immunoSEQ multiplex PCR, yet TCRdb's version contains in-frame clones alone and is incomplete. The sample shows about 190,000 clones, 84% of them seen only once. V was clipped by 3 bases and J by 7 bases, with 6 bases between them. CDR3 size: 11 residues. Assignments of participants to cohorts depended upon their own reported clinical history. The data belong to a study of blood T cell repertoires in COVID-19. The receptor comes from a woman younger than 45 who had recovered from COVID-19. The rearrangement uses TRBV12-3 or TRBV12-4 and TRBJ1-2; weak D call: TRBD1 (5 bases). The sample comprised PBMCs or T cells enriched from blood (not recorded which). CDR3 sequence (DNA): TGTGCCAGCAGTTTCGGGGGTGGCTACACCTTC. It is translated as CASSFGGGYTF.